The TCR beta chain under discussion was sequenced for a study of PD-1 blockade in classical Hodgkin lymphoma. Measured with immunoSEQ multiplex PCR; TCRdb has only the in-frame clones, and not every one. The top ten hold more than 15% of the sample, which has about 23,000 clones, 71% seen once. Each patient experienced a relapse that followed autologous stem cell transplantation, and brentuximab vedotin exposure varied. This receptor was obtained from a human donor with classical Hodgkin lymphoma. This sample comprised peripheral blood mononuclear cells (PBMCs), obtained at baseline.

CDR3 in amino acids: CSGVNTEAFF. As DNA, the CDR3 is TGCAGCGGGGTGAACACTGAAGCTTTCTTT. The V gene is TRBV29-1, the J gene TRBJ1-1; the D is unclear. Germline loops: CDR1 SQVTM, CDR2 ANQGSEA. The CDR3 covers 10 residues. V was pared by 7 bases and J by 0 bases, with 3 bases between.